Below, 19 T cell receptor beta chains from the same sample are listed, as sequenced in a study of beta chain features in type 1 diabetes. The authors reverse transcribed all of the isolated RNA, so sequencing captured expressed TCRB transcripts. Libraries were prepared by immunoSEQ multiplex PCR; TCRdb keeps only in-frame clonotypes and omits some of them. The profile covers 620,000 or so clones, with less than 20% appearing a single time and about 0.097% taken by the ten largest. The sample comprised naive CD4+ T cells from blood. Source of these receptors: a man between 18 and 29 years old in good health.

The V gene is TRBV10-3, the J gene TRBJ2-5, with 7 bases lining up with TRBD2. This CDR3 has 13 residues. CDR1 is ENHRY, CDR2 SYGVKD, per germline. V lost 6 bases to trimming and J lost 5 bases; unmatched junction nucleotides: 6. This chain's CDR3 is CAIRSGVGETQYF. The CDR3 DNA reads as TGTGCCATCAGGAGCGGGGTTGGGGAGACCCAGTACTTC.

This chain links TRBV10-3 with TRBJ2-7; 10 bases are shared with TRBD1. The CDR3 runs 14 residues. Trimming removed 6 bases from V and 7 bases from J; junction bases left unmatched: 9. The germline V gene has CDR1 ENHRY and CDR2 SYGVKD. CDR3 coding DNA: TGTGCCATCAGGGCCGGGACAGGGGACCCGGAGCAGTACTTC. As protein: CAIRAGTGDPEQYF.

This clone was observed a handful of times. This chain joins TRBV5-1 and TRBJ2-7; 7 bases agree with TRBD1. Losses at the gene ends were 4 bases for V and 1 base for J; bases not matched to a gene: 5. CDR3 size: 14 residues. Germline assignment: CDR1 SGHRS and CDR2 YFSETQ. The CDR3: CASSPTGRSYEQYF. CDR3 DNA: TGCGCCAGCAGCCCGACAGGGAGATCCTACGAGCAGTACTTC.

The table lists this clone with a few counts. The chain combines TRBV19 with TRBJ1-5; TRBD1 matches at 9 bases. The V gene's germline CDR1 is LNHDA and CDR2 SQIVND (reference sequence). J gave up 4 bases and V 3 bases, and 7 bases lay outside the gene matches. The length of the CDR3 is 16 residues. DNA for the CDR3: TGTGCCAGTAGTATCGGACAGGGGATGTGGAATCAGCCCCAGCATTTT. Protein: CASSIGQGMWNQPQHF.

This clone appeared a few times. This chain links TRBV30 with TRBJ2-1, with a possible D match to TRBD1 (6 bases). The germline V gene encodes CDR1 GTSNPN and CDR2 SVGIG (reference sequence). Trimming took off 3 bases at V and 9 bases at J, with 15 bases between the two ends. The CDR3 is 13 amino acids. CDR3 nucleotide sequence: TGTGCCTGGAGCCGCGCAGGGGTGGGTGAGCAGTTCTTC. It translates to CAWSRAGVGEQFF.

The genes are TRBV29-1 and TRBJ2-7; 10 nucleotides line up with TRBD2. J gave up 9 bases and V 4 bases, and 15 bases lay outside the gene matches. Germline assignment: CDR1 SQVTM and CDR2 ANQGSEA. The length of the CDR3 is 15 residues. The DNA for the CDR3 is TGCAGCGTTGCACCTACTAGCGGGGCCGGGGGTTCGCAGTACTTC. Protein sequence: CSVAPTSGAGGSQYF.

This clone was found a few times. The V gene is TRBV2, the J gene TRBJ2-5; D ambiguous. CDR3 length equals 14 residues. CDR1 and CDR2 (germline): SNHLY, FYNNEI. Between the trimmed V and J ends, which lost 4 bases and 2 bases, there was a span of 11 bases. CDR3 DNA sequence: TGTGCCAGCAGTGCAGGCCGATCACAAGAGACCCAGTACTTC. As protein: CASSAGRSQETQYF.

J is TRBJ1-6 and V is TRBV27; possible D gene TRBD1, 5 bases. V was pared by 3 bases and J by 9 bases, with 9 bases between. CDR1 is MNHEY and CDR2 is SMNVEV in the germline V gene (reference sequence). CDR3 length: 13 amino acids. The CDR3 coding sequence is TGTGCCAGCAGTTTGGAGACAGTTTCACCCCTCCACTTT. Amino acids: CASSLETVSPLHF.

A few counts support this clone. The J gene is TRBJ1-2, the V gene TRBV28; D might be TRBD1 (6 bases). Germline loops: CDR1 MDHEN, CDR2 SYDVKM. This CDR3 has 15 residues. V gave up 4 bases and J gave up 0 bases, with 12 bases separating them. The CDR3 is CASSSGDNSNYGYTF. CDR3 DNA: TGTGCCAGCAGTTCCGGGGACAATTCTAACTATGGCTACACCTTC.

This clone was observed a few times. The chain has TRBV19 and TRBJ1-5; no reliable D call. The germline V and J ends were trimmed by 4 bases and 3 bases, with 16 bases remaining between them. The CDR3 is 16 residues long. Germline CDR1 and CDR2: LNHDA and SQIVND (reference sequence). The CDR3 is CASSKRRPPTNQPQHF. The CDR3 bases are TGTGCCAGTAGTAAACGACGGCCACCGACCAATCAGCCCCAGCATTTT.

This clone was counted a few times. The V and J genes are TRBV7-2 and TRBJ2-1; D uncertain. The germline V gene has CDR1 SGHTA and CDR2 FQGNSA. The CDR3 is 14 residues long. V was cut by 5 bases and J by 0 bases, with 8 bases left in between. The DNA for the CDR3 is TGTGCCAGCAGCCCACGTAACTCCTACAATGAGCAGTTCTTC. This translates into CASSPRNSYNEQFF. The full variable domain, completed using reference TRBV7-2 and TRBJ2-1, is GAGVSQSPSNKVTEKGKDVELRCDPISGHTALYWYRQSLGQGLEFLIYFQGNSAPDKSGLPSDRFSAERTGGSVSTLTIQRTQQEDSAVYLCASSPRNSYNEQFFGPGTRLTVL.

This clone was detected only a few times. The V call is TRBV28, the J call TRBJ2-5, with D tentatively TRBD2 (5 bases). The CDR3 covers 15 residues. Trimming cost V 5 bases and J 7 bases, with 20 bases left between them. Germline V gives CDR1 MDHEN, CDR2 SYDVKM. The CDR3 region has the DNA TGTGCCAGCAGTCCACCCCGCAGAGGGCCGGGGACCCAGTACTTC. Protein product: CASSPPRRGPGTQYF.

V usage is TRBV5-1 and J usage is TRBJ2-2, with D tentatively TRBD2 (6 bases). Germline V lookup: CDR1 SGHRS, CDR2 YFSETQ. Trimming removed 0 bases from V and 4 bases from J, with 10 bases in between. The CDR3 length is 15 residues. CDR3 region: CASSLAGESTGELFF. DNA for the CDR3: TGCGCCAGCAGCTTGGCGGGGGAGAGCACCGGGGAGCTGTTTTTT.

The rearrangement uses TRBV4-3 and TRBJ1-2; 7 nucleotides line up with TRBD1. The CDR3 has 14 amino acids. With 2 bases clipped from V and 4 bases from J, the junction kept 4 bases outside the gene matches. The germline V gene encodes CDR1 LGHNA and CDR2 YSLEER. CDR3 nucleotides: TGCGCCAGCAGCCAACCGGGACAGATCTATGGCTACACCTTC. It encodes CASSQPGQIYGYTF.

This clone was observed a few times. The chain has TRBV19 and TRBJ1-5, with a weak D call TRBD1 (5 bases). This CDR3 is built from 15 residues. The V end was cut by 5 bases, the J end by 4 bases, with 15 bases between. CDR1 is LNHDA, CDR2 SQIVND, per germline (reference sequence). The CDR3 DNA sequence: TGTGCCAGTAGTGCACGAGGTGGGGGAAATCAGCCCCAGCATTTT. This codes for CASSARGGGNQPQHF.

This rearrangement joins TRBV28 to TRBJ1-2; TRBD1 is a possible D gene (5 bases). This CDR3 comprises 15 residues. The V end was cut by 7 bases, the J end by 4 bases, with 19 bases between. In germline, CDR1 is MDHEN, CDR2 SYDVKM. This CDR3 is CASNPPGGPRYGYTF. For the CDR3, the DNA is TGTGCCAGCAACCCTCCGGGGGGTCCTCGCTATGGCTACACCTTC.

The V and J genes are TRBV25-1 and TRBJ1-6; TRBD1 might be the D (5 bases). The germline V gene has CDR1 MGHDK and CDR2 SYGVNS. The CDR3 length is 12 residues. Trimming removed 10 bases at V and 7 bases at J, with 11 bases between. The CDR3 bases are TGTGCCATCCGTAGGGGAAATTCACCCCTCCACTTT. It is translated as CAIRRGNSPLHF. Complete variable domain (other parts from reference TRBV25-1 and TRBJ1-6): EADIYQTPRYLVIGTGKKITLECSQTMGHDKMYWYQQDPGMELHLIHYSYGVNSTEKGDLSSESTVSRIRTEHFPLTLESARPSHTSQYLCAIRRGNSPLHFGNGTRLTVT.

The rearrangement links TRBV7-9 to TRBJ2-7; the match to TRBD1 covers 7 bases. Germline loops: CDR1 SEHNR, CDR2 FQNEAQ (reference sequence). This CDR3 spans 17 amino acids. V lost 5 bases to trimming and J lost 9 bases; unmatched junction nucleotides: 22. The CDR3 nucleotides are TGTGCCAGCAGCCCACCCCGCCCAGGGTCTTACCAGGGGGTGCAGTACTTC. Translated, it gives CASSPPRPGSYQGVQYF.

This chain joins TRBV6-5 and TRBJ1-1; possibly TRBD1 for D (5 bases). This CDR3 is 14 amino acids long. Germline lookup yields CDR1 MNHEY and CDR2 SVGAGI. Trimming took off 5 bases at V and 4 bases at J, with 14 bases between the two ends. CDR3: CASSEEGVITEAFF. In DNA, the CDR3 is TGTGCCAGCAGTGAAGAAGGGGTGATCACTGAAGCTTTCTTT.